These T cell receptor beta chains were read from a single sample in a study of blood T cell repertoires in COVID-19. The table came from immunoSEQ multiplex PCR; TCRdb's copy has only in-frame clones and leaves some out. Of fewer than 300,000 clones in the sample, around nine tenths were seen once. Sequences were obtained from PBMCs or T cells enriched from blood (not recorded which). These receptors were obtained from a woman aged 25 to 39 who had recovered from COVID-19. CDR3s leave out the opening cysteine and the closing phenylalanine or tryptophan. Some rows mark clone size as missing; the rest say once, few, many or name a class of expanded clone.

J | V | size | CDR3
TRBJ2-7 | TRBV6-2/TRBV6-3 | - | ASSFRLAGGQLDEQY
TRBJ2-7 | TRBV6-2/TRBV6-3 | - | ASSSSSYEQY
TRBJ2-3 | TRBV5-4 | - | ASSSPGQGIDTQY
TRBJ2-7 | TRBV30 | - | AWSLPSLSSYEQY
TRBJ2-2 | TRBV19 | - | ASSRQGKGGTGELF
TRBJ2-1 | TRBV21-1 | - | ASSKVSEAGEQYNEQF
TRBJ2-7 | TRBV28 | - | ASSSWDRGRYEQY
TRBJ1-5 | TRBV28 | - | ASSTTGGGQPQH
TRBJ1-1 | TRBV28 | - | ASIGGPNTEAF
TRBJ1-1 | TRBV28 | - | ASSFSRGNTEAF
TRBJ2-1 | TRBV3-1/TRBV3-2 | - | ASSQLDSLAGYNEQF
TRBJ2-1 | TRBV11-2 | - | ASSLLAGGPSEQF
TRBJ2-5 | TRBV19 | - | ASSKRDKDLQETQY
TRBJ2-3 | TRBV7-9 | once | ASSNVQDRASDTQY
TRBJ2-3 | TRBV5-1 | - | ASSFLLAGRDTQY
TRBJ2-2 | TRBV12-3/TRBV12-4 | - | ASSIVELF
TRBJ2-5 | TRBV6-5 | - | ASRVGAWTQY
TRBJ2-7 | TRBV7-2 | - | ASSLEGGLSYEQY
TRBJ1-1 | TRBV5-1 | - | ASSARTGGIAEAF
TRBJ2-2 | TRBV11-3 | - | ASSSRATGELF
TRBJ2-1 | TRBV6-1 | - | ASSEAASAYNEQF
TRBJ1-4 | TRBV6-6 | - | ASSTWTGISEKLF
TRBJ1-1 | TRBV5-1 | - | ASSRGQGNTEAF
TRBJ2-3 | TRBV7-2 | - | ASNLILAGLSTDTQY
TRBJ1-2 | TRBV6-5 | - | ASSYSKQGKGGYT
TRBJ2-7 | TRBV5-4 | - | ASSFSGTGSYEQY
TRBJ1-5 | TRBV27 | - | ASSFPGQNQPQH
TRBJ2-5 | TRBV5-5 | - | ASSLAGLPKETQY
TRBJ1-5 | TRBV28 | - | AIRPGQGYSNQPQH
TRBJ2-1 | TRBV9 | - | ASSVTGRTSSYNEQF
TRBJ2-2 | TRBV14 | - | ASSQGKSAHGRINTGELF
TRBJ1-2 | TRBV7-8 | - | ASSLDTGGYGYT
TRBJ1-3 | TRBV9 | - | ASSPQGSGNTIY
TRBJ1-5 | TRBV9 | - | ASSAEGHNNQPQH
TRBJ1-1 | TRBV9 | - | ASSVGGTGGLNTEAF
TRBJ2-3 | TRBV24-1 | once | ATSDFGQLEAVDTQY
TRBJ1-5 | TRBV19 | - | ASSIDSYSNQPQH
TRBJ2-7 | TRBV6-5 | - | ASSYPRDSGYEQY
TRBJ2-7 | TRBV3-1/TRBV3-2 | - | ASSQPARGEQY